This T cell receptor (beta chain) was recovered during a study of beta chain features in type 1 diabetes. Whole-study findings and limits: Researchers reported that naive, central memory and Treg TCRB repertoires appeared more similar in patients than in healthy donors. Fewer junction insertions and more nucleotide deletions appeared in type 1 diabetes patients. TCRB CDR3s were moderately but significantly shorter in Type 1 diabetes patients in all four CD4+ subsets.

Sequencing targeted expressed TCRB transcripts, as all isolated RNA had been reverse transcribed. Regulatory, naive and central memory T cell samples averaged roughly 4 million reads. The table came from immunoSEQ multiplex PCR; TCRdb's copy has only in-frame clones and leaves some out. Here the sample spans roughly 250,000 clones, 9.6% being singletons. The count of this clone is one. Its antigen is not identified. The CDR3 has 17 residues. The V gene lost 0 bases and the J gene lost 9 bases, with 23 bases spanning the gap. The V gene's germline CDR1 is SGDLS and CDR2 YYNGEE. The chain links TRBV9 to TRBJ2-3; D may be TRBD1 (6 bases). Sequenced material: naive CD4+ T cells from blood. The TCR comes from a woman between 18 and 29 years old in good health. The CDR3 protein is CASSVGGGMGAASTQYF. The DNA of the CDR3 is TGTGCCAGCAGCGTAGGAGGGGGAATGGGGGCTGCCTCAACGCAGTATTTT.